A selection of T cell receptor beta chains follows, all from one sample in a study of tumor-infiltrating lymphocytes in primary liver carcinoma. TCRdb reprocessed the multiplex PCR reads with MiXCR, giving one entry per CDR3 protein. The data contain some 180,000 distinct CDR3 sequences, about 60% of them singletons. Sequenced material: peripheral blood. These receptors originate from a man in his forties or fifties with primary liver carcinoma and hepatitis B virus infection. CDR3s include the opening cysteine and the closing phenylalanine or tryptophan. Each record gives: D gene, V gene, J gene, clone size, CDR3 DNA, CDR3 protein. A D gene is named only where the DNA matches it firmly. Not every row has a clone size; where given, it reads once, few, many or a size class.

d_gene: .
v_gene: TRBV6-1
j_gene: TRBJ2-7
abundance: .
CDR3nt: TGTGCCAGCAGTGAAGTCGGACTGTCTAGCTACGGGCAGTACTTC
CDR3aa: CASSEVGLSSYGQYF

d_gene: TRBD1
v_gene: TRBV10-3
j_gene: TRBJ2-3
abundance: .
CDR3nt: TGTGCCATCAGTGCGGACAGGGGAGGGAGCACAGATACGCAGTATTTT
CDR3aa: CAISADRGGSTDTQYF

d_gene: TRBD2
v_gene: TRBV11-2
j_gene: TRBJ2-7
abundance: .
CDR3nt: TGTGCCAGTAGCTTAGGGACTAGCGAAACCTACGAGCAGCACTTC
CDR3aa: CASSLGTSETYEQHF

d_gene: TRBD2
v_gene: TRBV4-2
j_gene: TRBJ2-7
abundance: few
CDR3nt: TGTGCCAGCAGCCCCCGGACTAGCGATCCCTACGAGCAGTACTTC
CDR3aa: CASSPRTSDPYEQYF

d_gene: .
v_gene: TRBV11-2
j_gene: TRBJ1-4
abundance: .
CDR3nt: TGTGTCAGCAGCTTAGGGCAGGGCGATGGCGAAAAACTGTTTTTT
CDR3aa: CVSSLGQGDGEKLFF

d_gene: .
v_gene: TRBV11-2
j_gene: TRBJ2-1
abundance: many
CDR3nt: TGTGCCAGCAGCGCGACTAGTCGTGAGCAGTTCTTC
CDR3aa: CASSATSREQFF

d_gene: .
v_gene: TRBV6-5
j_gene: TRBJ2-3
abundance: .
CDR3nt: TGTGCCAGCAGTGCCTCCCTGCCAGGTAGCACAGATACGCAGTATTTT
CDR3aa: CASSASLPGSTDTQYF

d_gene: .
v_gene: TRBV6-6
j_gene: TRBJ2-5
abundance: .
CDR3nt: TGTGCCAGCCTTAGGGCTGGGGAGACCCAGTACTTC
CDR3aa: CASLRAGETQYF

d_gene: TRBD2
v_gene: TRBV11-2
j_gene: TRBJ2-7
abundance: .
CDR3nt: TGTGCCAGCAGCCTTGGAATAGCGGGACACTTCTACGTGCAGTACTTC
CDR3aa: CASSLGIAGHFYVQYF

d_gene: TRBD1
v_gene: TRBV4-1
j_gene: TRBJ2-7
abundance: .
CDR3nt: TGCGCCAGCAGCCACTACGGACAGGGTTATTACGGGCAGTACTTC
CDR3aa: CASSHYGQGYYGQYF

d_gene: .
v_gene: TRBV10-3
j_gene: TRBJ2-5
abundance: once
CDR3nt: TGTGCCATCAGTGAGCTCGGAGCGGGAGAGACCCAGTACTTC
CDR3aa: CAISELGAGETQYF

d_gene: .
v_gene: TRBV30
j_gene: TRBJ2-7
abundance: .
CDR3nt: TGTGCCTGGAAAAGGGGCCACGAGCAGTACTTC
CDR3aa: CAWKRGHEQYF

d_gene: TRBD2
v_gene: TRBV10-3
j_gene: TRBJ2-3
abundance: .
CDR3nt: TGTTCCATCAGTGAGTCGGCGGGAGCCACAGATACGCAGTATTTT
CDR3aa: CSISESAGATDTQYF

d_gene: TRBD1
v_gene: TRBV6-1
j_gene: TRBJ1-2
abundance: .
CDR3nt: TGTGCCAGCAGTGACCGGGACAGGGGATATGGCTACACCTTC
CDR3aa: CASSDRDRGYGYTF

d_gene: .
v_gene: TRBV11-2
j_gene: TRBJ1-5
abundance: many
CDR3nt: TGTGCCAGCAGCTTGTCCGGGTACAATCAGCCCCAGCATTTT
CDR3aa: CASSLSGYNQPQHF

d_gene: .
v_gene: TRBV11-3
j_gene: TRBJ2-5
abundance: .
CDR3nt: TGTGCCAGCAGTGAAGGGCCCCAAGAGACCCAGTACTTC
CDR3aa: CASSEGPQETQYF

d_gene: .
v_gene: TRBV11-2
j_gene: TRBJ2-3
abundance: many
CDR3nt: TGTGCCAGCAGTCGCACACCTAGCACAGATACGCAGTATTTT
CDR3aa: CASSRTPSTDTQYF

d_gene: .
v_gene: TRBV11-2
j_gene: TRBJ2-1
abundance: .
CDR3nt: TGTGCCAGCATCCTACTTAGCGTGGTGGCTCTTCAGTTCTTC
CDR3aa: CASILLSVVALQFF

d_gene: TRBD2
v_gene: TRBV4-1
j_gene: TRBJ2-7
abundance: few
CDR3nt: TGCGCCAGCAGCCAGCGCGCACTAGCGGGGGCGAACGAGCAGTACTTC
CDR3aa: CASSQRALAGANEQYF

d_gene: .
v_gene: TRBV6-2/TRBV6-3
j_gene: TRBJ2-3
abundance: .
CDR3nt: TGTGCCAGCAGTTACTCGACTGCGGGCCAGGATGGAGATACGCAGTATTTT
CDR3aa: CASSYSTAGQDGDTQYF

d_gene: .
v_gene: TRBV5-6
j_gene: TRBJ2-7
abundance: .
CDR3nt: TGTGCCAGCAGCTTGGAACGGGGCGAGCAGTACTTC
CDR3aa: CASSLERGEQYF

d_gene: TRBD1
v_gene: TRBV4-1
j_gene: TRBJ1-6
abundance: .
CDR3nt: TGCGCCAGCAGCTCCCACGGGACAGATAATTCACCCCTCCACTTT
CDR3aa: CASSSHGTDNSPLHF

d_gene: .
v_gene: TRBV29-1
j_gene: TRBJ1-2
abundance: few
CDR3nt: TGCAGCGTTGAAGTATGGGTTTCGGGCTATGGCTACACCTTC
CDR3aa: CSVEVWVSGYGYTF

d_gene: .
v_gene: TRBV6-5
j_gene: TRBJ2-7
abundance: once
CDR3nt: TGTGCCAACAGTTACTCGAGTAGCATAAGTTCGAGTTACGAGCAGTACTTC
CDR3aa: CANSYSSSISSSYEQYF

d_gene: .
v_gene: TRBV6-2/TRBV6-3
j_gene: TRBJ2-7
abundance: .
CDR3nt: TGTGCCTGCAGTTACTCAAGTCCGGCGAGCGAGCAGTACTTC
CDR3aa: CACSYSSPASEQYF

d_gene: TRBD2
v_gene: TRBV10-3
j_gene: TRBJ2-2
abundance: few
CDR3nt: TGTGCCATCGGGGGACTAGCGTCCGGGGAGCTGTTTTTT
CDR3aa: CAIGGLASGELFF

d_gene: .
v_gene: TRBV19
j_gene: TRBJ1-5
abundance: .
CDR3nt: TGTGCCAGTAGTCCTTTATACAATCAGCCCCAGCATTTT
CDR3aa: CASSPLYNQPQHF

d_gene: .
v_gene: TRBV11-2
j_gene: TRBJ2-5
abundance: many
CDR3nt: TGTGCCAGCAGCGAGGAGACCCAGTACTTC
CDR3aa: CASSEETQYF

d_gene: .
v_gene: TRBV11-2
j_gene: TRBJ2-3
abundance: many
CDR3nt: TGTGCCAGCAGCTTAGCGGGGGCAGATACGCAGTATTTT
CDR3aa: CASSLAGADTQYF

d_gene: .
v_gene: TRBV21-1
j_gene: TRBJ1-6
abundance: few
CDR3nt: TGTGCCAGCAGCAAAGAAGGGCAGGCTACCCTAAAAAATTCACCCCTCCACTTT
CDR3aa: CASSKEGQATLKNSPLHF

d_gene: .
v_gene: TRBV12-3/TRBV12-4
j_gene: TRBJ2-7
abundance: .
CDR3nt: TGTGCCAACAGTTTAGGGCTAGCCGTTTACGAGCAGTACTTC
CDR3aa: CANSLGLAVYEQYF